These T cell receptor beta chains were read from a single sample in a study of technical replicates of blood from several donors. The assay was immunoSEQ multiplex PCR, and TCRdb's table has in-frame clones only and misses some. This sample has about 100,000 clones; roughly 95% occur once, and the top ten carry around 0.24%. Sequences were obtained from T cells isolated from PBMCs. The receptor source for this set is a human donor in good health. CDR3s include the opening cysteine and the closing phenylalanine or tryptophan. Each record gives: D gene, V gene, J gene, clone size, CDR3 DNA, CDR3 protein. D genes are given only for firm matches. Size values are once, few and many counts, or a class for expanded clones, and some rows have none.

D: .; V: TRBV25-1; J: TRBJ2-2; size: .; DNA: TGTGCCAGCAGTGCCGAGACAGTCTATATGGCCGGGGAGCTGTTTTTT; CDR3: CASSAETVYMAGELFF
D: .; V: TRBV4-1; J: TRBJ2-6; size: .; DNA: TGCGCCAGCAGCCAATATTTTAGACAGGTCTCTGGGGCCAACGTCCTGACTTTC; CDR3: CASSQYFRQVSGANVLTF
D: TRBD1; V: TRBV29-1; J: TRBJ1-1; size: .; DNA: TGCAGCGGAAAGGACAGGGAGGGCACTGAAGCTTTCTTT; CDR3: CSGKDREGTEAFF
D: TRBD1; V: TRBV19; J: TRBJ1-4; size: .; DNA: TGTGCCAGTAGTATGGATGGCGGGGGACAGGGGGCAGAAAAACTGTTTTTT; CDR3: CASSMDGGGQGAEKLFF
D: TRBD2; V: TRBV2; J: TRBJ2-1; size: .; DNA: TGTGCCAGCAGTGGGGGCGGGGGGGCCAATGAGCAGTTCTTC; CDR3: CASSGGGGANEQFF
D: .; V: TRBV19; J: TRBJ1-1; size: .; DNA: TGTGCCAGTAGTATAGTAACAGGGAACACTGAAGCTTTCTTT; CDR3: CASSIVTGNTEAFF
D: TRBD2; V: TRBV5-4; J: TRBJ2-3; size: .; DNA: TGTGCCAGCACGTATCGGACTAGCGGGAGCACAGATACGCAGTATTTT; CDR3: CASTYRTSGSTDTQYF
D: TRBD2; V: TRBV6-6; J: TRBJ2-5; size: .; DNA: TGTGCCACCCGACGGAAAAGCGGGAGGCTCCAAGAGACCCAGTACTTC; CDR3: CATRRKSGRLQETQYF
D: .; V: TRBV7-5; J: TRBJ2-2; size: .; DNA: TGTGTCAGAAGCTTTGTCACAGGGGGCTCGACCGGGGAGCTGTTTTTT; CDR3: CVRSFVTGGSTGELFF
D: TRBD2; V: TRBV13; J: TRBJ2-5; size: .; DNA: TGTGCCAGCAGCGCCGGGACTAGCGTTCCGGAGACCCAGTACTTC; CDR3: CASSAGTSVPETQYF
D: TRBD1; V: TRBV7-9; J: TRBJ2-1; size: .; DNA: TGTGCCAGCAGCCTCCCCTATGGACAGGGGCGTAATGAGCAGTTCTTC; CDR3: CASSLPYGQGRNEQFF
D: TRBD1; V: TRBV11-2; J: TRBJ1-5; size: .; DNA: TGTGCCAGCAGCTTAAGACAGGGGGACAATCAGCCCCAGCATTTT; CDR3: CASSLRQGDNQPQHF
D: TRBD2; V: TRBV12-5; J: TRBJ2-1; size: .; DNA: TGTGCTAGTGCCGTCAGACTAGCGGGGGCCCCCTTCTTGAGGAATGAGCAGTTCTTC; CDR3: CASAVRLAGAPFLRNEQFF
D: .; V: TRBV5-1; J: TRBJ2-7; size: .; DNA: TGCGCCAGCACACAGGGCTACGAGCAGTACTTC; CDR3: CASTQGYEQYF
D: .; V: TRBV27; J: TRBJ1-5; size: few; DNA: TGTGCCAGCAGTCGCCGGAGAGATCAGCCCCAGCATTTT; CDR3: CASSRRRDQPQHF
D: .; V: TRBV6-5; J: TRBJ1-2; size: .; DNA: TGTGCCAGCAGTTACCAGGGGAACTATGGCTACACCTTC; CDR3: CASSYQGNYGYTF
D: .; V: TRBV4-1; J: TRBJ2-7; size: once; DNA: TGCGCCAGCAGCCAAGTTGGAGGGGACGAGCAGTACTTC; CDR3: CASSQVGGDEQYF
D: TRBD2; V: TRBV4-1; J: TRBJ2-1; size: .; DNA: TGCGCCAGCGGCCGGACTAGCGGGGGCTTCGGGCAGTTCTTC; CDR3: CASGRTSGGFGQFF
D: TRBD2; V: TRBV6-5; J: TRBJ2-7; size: .; DNA: TGTGCCAGCGCTAGCGGGGGGGGGTGGGAGCAGTACTTC; CDR3: CASASGGGWEQYF
D: TRBD1; V: TRBV5-6; J: TRBJ1-4; size: .; DNA: TGTGCCAGCAGCCTCATCACAGGGGGCGCTAATGAAAAACTGTTTTTT; CDR3: CASSLITGGANEKLFF
D: .; V: TRBV19; J: TRBJ1-2; size: once; DNA: TGTGCCAGTAGTACAAGGGGGACCTATGGCTACACCTTC; CDR3: CASSTRGTYGYTF
D: .; V: TRBV7-7; J: TRBJ2-7; size: few; DNA: TGTGCTAGCCAGTTCTACGAGCAGTACTTC; CDR3: CASQFYEQYF
D: .; V: TRBV19; J: TRBJ1-2; size: .; DNA: TGTGCCAGTAGTAACAGCCAGGACAGAAGCTACACCTTC; CDR3: CASSNSQDRSYTF
D: .; V: TRBV6-5; J: TRBJ1-1; size: .; DNA: TGTGCCAGCAGTTACGGGGCTCCACTGAACACTGAAGCTTTCTTT; CDR3: CASSYGAPLNTEAFF
D: .; V: TRBV19; J: TRBJ1-5; size: .; DNA: TGTGCCAGTAGTCGATTCGGGGCGGGACAGCCCCAGCATTTT; CDR3: CASSRFGAGQPQHF
D: .; V: TRBV7-9; J: TRBJ2-1; size: .; DNA: TGTGCCAGCAGCCTTAGCTTCCTTCGCGATGAGCAGTTCTTC; CDR3: CASSLSFLRDEQFF
D: .; V: TRBV2; J: TRBJ1-4; size: .; DNA: TGTGCCAGCACCAGTGGTGGCTGGGGCGAAAAACTGTTTTTT; CDR3: CASTSGGWGEKLFF
D: .; V: TRBV21-1; J: TRBJ1-1; size: .; DNA: TGTGCCAGCGACCCTTTGGTGAGACAGGGGTTGAACACTGAAGCTTTCTTT; CDR3: CASDPLVRQGLNTEAFF
D: TRBD2; V: TRBV5-1; J: TRBJ2-1; size: .; DNA: TGCGCCAGCAGCCCAAGACTAGCGGGGGGGCTTATTGAGCAGTTCTTC; CDR3: CASSPRLAGGLIEQFF
D: .; V: TRBV19; J: TRBJ2-7; size: .; DNA: TGTGCCAGTAGTTGGGATCGGGGTGAGCAGTACTTC; CDR3: CASSWDRGEQYF
D: .; V: TRBV5-4; J: TRBJ2-6; size: .; DNA: TGTGCCAGCAGCTTGGCTGGGGAGGCTGGGGCCAACGTCCTGACTTTC; CDR3: CASSLAGEAGANVLTF
D: .; V: TRBV28; J: TRBJ2-2; size: once; DNA: TGTGCCAGCAGCCTCAGGGTATCCGGGGAGCTGTTTTTT; CDR3: CASSLRVSGELFF
D: TRBD1; V: TRBV29-1; J: TRBJ1-2; size: .; DNA: TGCAGCGTTTCAGGGGGCAGTAACTATGGCTACACCTTC; CDR3: CSVSGGSNYGYTF
D: .; V: TRBV28; J: TRBJ2-5; size: .; DNA: TGTGCCAGCAGGACCATTCGGGGTCTTCGGGAGACCCAGTACTTC; CDR3: CASRTIRGLRETQYF
D: .; V: TRBV13; J: TRBJ2-7; size: .; DNA: TGTGCCAGCAGCGCGTACAGGGACGAGCAGTACTTC; CDR3: CASSAYRDEQYF
D: .; V: TRBV28; J: TRBJ1-2; size: .; DNA: TGTGCCAGCAGTACAGAGCTGTCAGTGACCTATGGCTACACCTTC; CDR3: CASSTELSVTYGYTF
D: .; V: TRBV9; J: TRBJ1-4; size: .; DNA: TGTGCCAGCAGCGTAGGTGGACAAAATGAAAAACTGTTTTTT; CDR3: CASSVGGQNEKLFF
D: .; V: TRBV10-3; J: TRBJ1-5; size: few; DNA: TGTGCCATCAGTTTGGAGGGGAGCAATCAGCCCCAGCATTTT; CDR3: CAISLEGSNQPQHF
D: .; V: TRBV11-2; J: TRBJ2-2; size: .; DNA: TGTGCCAGCAGCCCGACCACAGGAATGACCGGGGAGCTGTTTTTT; CDR3: CASSPTTGMTGELFF
D: .; V: TRBV27; J: TRBJ1-2; size: .; DNA: TGTGCCAGCAGTTACCAGGGTCTCGGCTATGGCTACACCTTC; CDR3: CASSYQGLGYGYTF
D: .; V: TRBV11-3; J: TRBJ2-4; size: .; DNA: TGTGCCAGCAGCCCTCGGACAGAAAACATTCAGTACTTC; CDR3: CASSPRTENIQYF
D: TRBD1; V: TRBV2; J: TRBJ2-1; size: .; DNA: TGTGCCAGCAGGCTGGGGACAGGAGCCTACAATGAGCAGTTCTTC; CDR3: CASRLGTGAYNEQFF
D: TRBD1; V: TRBV28; J: TRBJ2-1; size: .; DNA: TGTGCCAGCAGTATCGGGACAGCTATCAATGAGCAGTTCTTC; CDR3: CASSIGTAINEQFF
D: .; V: TRBV10-1; J: TRBJ2-2; size: .; DNA: TGCGCCAGCAGAAAGATCCTCACTCCGAGACTAGCCGGGGAGCTGTTTTTT; CDR3: CASRKILTPRLAGELFF
D: .; V: TRBV6-1; J: TRBJ2-7; size: .; DNA: TGTGCCAGCAAAATAGGAGCGTTACACTACGAGCAGTACTTC; CDR3: CASKIGALHYEQYF
D: .; V: TRBV2; J: TRBJ1-5; size: .; DNA: TGTGCCAGCAGTGGGAGGAATCAGCCCCAGCATTTT; CDR3: CASSGRNQPQHF
D: .; V: TRBV2; J: TRBJ1-5; size: .; DNA: TGTGCCAGCAGTGAGCGCTTTGACAGAAATCAGCCCCAGCATTTT; CDR3: CASSERFDRNQPQHF
D: .; V: TRBV4-1; J: TRBJ1-5; size: .; DNA: TGCGCCAGCAGCCAAGTGCGTAGCGTTCAGCCCCAGCATTTT; CDR3: CASSQVRSVQPQHF